Listed below are T cell receptor beta chains from one sample, sequenced in a study of Graves' ophthalmopathy and Graves' hyperthyroidism. A single record per CDR3 protein comes from TCRdb applying MiXCR to the multiplex PCR reads. The sample contains 900,000 to 1,200,000 distinct CDR3 sequences, 35% to 45% of which appear only once. What was sequenced was peripheral blood or thyroid tissue (not recorded which). All receptors come from an adult man with Graves' hyperthyroidism. Both conserved end residues are part of each CDR3. D genes are given only for firm matches. Only part of the rows carry a size: once, few, many, or a class if the clone is expanded.

J	V	size	D	DNA	CDR3
TRBJ1-2	TRBV19	many	NA	TGTGCCAGTAAGAGTCGGCACAGAGCTAACTATGGCTACACCTTC	CASKSRHRANYGYTF
TRBJ2-5	TRBV19	many	TRBD1	TGTGCCAGTGGTCCGGGACAGGGGGCGCAGACCCAGTACTTC	CASGPGQGAQTQYF
TRBJ1-3	TRBV5-6	many	NA	TGTGCCAGCAGCTTGGGACGGAACTCTGGAAACACCATATATTTT	CASSLGRNSGNTIYF
TRBJ2-7	TRBV10-3	NA	TRBD1	TGTGCCATCAGAAAAGAGACAGGGGATACCTACGAGCAGTACTTC	CAIRKETGDTYEQYF
TRBJ2-5	TRBV6-2/TRBV6-3	NA	NA	TGTGCCAGCAGCCTCGGGATTAGCGGCCAAGAGACCCAGTACTTC	CASSLGISGQETQYF
TRBJ2-7	TRBV7-8	many	TRBD2	TGTGCCAGCAGCTTGTACGCGGGAGGAACCTACGAGCAGTACTTC	CASSLYAGGTYEQYF
TRBJ1-2	TRBV29-1	NA	NA	TGCAGCTTGAGTCCCGGTTTTGGCGGCTACACCTTC	CSLSPGFGGYTF
TRBJ2-5	TRBV6-5	few	TRBD2	TGTGCCAGCAGTTACTCGAGGGGAGGGGAGACCCAGTACTTC	CASSYSRGGETQYF
TRBJ1-1	TRBV14	many	NA	TGTGCCAGCAGCCAACAGCAGAACACTGAAGCTTTCTTT	CASSQQQNTEAFF
TRBJ1-1	TRBV6-6	NA	NA	TGTGCCAGCAGCCTACTTCAGACGGGCCGTGAAGCTTCCTTT	CASSLLQTGREASF
TRBJ1-1	TRBV10-3	many	NA	TGTGCCATCAGTGACAAAATAGCAGTGAACACTGAAGCTTTCTTT	CAISDKIAVNTEAFF
TRBJ1-2	TRBV5-1	NA	NA	TGCGCCAGCAGCTTGGGACAGGAGTTCTATGGCTACACCTTC	CASSLGQEFYGYTF
TRBJ1-3	TRBV7-9	many	TRBD1	TGTGCCAGCAGCCCGGACAGGGATGGAAACACCATATATTTT	CASSPDRDGNTIYF
TRBJ2-1	TRBV7-9	once	NA	TGTGCCAGCAGCTTACAAGGGACGGGATACAATGAGCAGTTCTTC	CASSLQGTGYNEQFF